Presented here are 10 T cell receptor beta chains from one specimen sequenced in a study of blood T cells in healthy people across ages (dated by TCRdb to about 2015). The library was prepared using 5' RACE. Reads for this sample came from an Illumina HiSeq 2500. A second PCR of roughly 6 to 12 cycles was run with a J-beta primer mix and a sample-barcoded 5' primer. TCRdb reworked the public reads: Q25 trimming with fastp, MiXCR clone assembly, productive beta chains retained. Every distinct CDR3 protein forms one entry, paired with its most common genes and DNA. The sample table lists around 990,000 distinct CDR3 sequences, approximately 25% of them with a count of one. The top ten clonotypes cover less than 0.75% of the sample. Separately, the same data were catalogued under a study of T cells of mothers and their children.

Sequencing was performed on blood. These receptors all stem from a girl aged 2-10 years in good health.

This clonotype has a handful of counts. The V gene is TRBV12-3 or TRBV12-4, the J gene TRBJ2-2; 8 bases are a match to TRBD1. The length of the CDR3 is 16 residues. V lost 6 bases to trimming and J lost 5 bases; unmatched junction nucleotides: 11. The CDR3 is CASREKDREVTGELFF. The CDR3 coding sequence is TGTGCCAGCAGAGAAAAGGACAGGGAGGTAACCGGGGAGCTGTTTTTT.

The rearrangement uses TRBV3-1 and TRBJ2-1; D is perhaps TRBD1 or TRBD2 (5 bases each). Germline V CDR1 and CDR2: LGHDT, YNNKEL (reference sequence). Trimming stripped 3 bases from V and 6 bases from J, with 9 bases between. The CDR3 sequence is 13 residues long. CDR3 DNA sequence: TGTGCCAGCAGCCACGAGGGGTTCAATGAGCAGTTCTTC. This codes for CASSHEGFNEQFF.

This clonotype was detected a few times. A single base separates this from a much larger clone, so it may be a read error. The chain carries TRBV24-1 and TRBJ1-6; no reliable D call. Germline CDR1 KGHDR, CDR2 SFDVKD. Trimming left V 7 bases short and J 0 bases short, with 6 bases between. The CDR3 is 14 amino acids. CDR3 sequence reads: CATSESSYNSPLHF. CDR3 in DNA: TGTGCCACCAGCGAGAGCTCCTATAATTCACCCCTCCACTTT.

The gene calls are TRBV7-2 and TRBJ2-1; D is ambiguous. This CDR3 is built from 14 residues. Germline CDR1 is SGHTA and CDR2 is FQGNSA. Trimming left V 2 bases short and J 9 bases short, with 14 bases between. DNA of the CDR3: TGTGCCAGCAGCTTAATTCCCAGGCGACGTGAGCAGTTCTTC. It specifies CASSLIPRRREQFF.

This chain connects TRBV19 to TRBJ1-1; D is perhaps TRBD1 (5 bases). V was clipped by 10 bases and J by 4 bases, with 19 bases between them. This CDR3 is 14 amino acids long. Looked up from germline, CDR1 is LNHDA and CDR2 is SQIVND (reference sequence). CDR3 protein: CAISSGGAATEAFF. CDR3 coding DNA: TGTGCCATATCTTCCGGCGGGGCCGCCACTGAAGCTTTCTTT.

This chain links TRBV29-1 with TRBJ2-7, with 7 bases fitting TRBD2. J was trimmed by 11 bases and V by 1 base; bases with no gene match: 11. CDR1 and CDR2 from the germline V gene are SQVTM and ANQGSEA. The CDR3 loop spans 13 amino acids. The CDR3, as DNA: TGCAGCGTTGAAGTTTCGCGCGGGAGTCAAGAGTACTTC. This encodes CSVEVSRGSQEYF.

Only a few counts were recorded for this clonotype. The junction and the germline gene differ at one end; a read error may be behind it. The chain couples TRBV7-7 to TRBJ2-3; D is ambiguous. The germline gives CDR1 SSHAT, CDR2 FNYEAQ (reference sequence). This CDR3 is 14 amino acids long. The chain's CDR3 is CASSPKGVTDTQYF. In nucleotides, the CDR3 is TGTGCTAGCAGCCCCAAGGGCGTCACTGATACGCAGTATTTT.

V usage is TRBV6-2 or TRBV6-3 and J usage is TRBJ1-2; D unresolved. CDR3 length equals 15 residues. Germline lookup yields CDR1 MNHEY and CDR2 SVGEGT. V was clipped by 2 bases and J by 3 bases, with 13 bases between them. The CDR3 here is CASSYEHPRDYGYTF. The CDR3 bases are TGTGCCAGCAGTTACGAACACCCGAGGGACTATGGCTACACCTTC.

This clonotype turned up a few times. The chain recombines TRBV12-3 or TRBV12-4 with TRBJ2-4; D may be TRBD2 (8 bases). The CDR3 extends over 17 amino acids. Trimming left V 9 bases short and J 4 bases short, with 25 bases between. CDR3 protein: CASYSGGLDPRKNIQYF. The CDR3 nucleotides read TGTGCCAGTTACTCAGGGGGACTAGACCCTAGAAAAAACATTCAGTACTTC.

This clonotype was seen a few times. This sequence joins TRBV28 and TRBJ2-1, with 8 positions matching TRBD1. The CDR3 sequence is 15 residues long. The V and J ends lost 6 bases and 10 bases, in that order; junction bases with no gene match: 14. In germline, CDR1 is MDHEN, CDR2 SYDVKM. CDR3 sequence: CASRPTGGLAREQFF. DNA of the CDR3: TGTGCCAGCAGACCCACAGGGGGGCTGGCGAGAGAGCAGTTCTTC.